The clone carrying this T cell receptor (beta chain) was seen only once. Its antigen is undetermined. The table came from immunoSEQ multiplex PCR; TCRdb's copy has only in-frame clones and leaves some out. The table lists approximately 72,000 clones, approximately 86% of them singletons. These data belong to a study of PD-L1 blockade in urothelial cancer. Study results and caveats: Expansion of tumor-associated blood clones at 3 weeks was greater in durable-benefit patients.

The time point: pretreatment peripheral blood. Between 1 and 8 samples per patient were obtained, pretreatment and on-treatment. Trimming cost V 4 bases and J 5 bases; bases outside gene matches: 9. Per the germline V gene, CDR1 is SGHTA and CDR2 is FQGNSA. This CDR3 region has 16 residues. The chain recombines TRBV7-2 with TRBJ2-5; 11 nucleotides match TRBD2. This TCR derives from a man aged 60 to 75 with urothelial cancer. The specimen was PBMCs, collected around atezolizumab (anti-PD-L1) treatment. CDR3 region: CASSSRSGGARETQYF. DNA of the CDR3: TGTGCCAGCAGCTCTCGTAGCGGGGGGGCCCGGGAGACCCAGTACTTC.